This is a list of T cell receptor beta chains from one sample in a study of cytomegalovirus exposure and HLA in healthy donors. Only in-frame clones appear in the TCRdb table, and some are missing; sequencing was by immunoSEQ multiplex PCR. The data hold 140,000 or so clones, with nearly 90% observed a single time. The sample was PBMCs. These receptors were collected from a woman aged 40 to 50 in good health and CMV-seronegative. CDR3s include the opening cysteine and the closing phenylalanine or tryptophan. Fields, in order: V gene, clone size, J gene, D gene, CDR3 protein, CDR3 DNA. D genes are given only for firm matches. Clone sizes are given selectively: once, few, many, or a class where the clone is expanded.

TRBV21-1	-	TRBJ1-2	-	CASRGDRLNYGYTF	TGTGCCAGCAGGGGGGACAGGCTGAACTATGGCTACACCTTC
TRBV11-2	-	TRBJ2-7	-	CASSSAHGISYEQYF	TGTGCCAGCAGCTCGGCCCACGGGATCTCCTACGAGCAGTACTTC
TRBV5-1	-	TRBJ2-5	-	CASSLSGLPQETQYF	TGCGCCAGCAGCTTGTCTGGACTGCCCCAAGAGACCCAGTACTTC
TRBV18	-	TRBJ2-1	TRBD2	CASSESPSGSSSYNEQFF	TGTGCCAGCTCAGAGTCCCCTAGCGGCTCAAGCTCCTACAATGAGCAGTTCTTC
TRBV6-5	-	TRBJ2-7	TRBD2	CASSGGGEQYF	TGTGCCAGCAGTGGCGGGGGCGAGCAGTACTTC
TRBV30	-	TRBJ2-7	TRBD2	CAWSVLLAGTYEQYF	TGTGCCTGGAGTGTGCTACTAGCGGGGACCTACGAGCAGTACTTC
TRBV5-5	-	TRBJ2-7	-	CASSRDGYEQYF	TGTGCCAGCAGCCGCGACGGGTACGAGCAGTACTTC
TRBV5-6	-	TRBJ1-2	TRBD1	CASSPPGTGDLYGYTF	TGTGCCAGCAGCCCCCCCGGGACAGGGGATTTGTATGGCTACACCTTC
TRBV28	-	TRBJ1-1	-	CASSTVAEAFF	TGTGCCAGCAGTACAGTAGCTGAAGCTTTCTTT
TRBV5-1	-	TRBJ2-7	TRBD1	CASSLAPGQAYEQYF	TGCGCCAGCAGCTTGGCCCCCGGACAGGCCTACGAGCAGTACTTC
TRBV28	-	TRBJ2-7	-	CASSVTRTAFYEQYF	TGTGCCAGCAGTGTTACCCGGACAGCCTTCTACGAGCAGTACTTC
TRBV5-1	-	TRBJ2-6	-	CASSLPQGTGANVLTF	TGCGCCAGCAGCTTACCTCAGGGTACTGGGGCCAACGTCCTGACTTTC
TRBV19	-	TRBJ2-1	-	CASSIVAVNNEQFF	TGTGCCAGTAGTATCGTAGCGGTTAACAATGAGCAGTTCTTC
TRBV5-8	-	TRBJ2-1	-	CASTGGPTSSYNEQFF	TGTGCCAGTACGGGCGGACCGACTAGCTCCTACAATGAGCAGTTCTTC
TRBV5-5	-	TRBJ2-6	-	CASSLETSSGANVLTF	TGTGCCAGCAGCTTGGAGACAAGCTCTGGGGCCAACGTCCTGACTTTC
TRBV7-9	-	TRBJ2-2	-	CASSSRGGPTGELFF	TGTGCCAGCAGTTCGCGAGGAGGGCCGACCGGGGAGCTGTTTTTT
TRBV7-9	-	TRBJ2-7	TRBD2	CASSDYGRPQFYEQYF	TGTGCCAGCAGCGATTACGGGAGGCCGCAATTCTACGAGCAGTACTTC
TRBV4-1	-	TRBJ2-6	-	CASSPGQRSSGANVLTF	TGCGCCAGCAGCCCCGGACAGAGGAGCTCTGGGGCCAACGTCCTGACTTTC
TRBV5-6	-	TRBJ1-5	-	CASSDGGFGPQHF	TGTGCCAGCAGCGATGGAGGCTTCGGGCCCCAGCATTTT
TRBV4-3	few	TRBJ2-7	TRBD1	CASSQGRGSYEQYF	TGCGCCAGCAGCCAGGGCAGGGGGTCCTACGAGCAGTACTTC
TRBV30	-	TRBJ2-7	-	CAWSVAGSAEQYF	TGTGCCTGGAGTGTTGCAGGGTCGGCCGAGCAGTACTTC
TRBV2	-	TRBJ2-7	TRBD1	CASRRAGGWYEQYF	TGTGCCAGCCGACGGGCAGGGGGATGGTACGAGCAGTACTTC
TRBV30	-	TRBJ2-1	TRBD2	CAWSLGLAGYNEQFF	TGTGCCTGGAGCCTCGGACTAGCGGGTTACAATGAGCAGTTCTTC
TRBV11-3	-	TRBJ2-3	-	CASSLSRERADTQYF	TGTGCCAGCAGCTTGTCGAGGGAACGGGCAGATACGCAGTATTTT
TRBV6-1	-	TRBJ1-5	-	CASSEFRGSNQPQHF	TGTGCCAGCAGTGAATTTAGGGGAAGCAATCAGCCCCAGCATTTT
TRBV18	-	TRBJ2-1	TRBD2	CASSPTAGGPVDEQFF	TGTGCCAGCTCACCCACAGCGGGAGGGCCAGTGGATGAGCAGTTCTTC
TRBV6-1	-	TRBJ1-1	-	CASRIGQEAFF	TGTGCCAGCAGGATCGGACAGGAAGCTTTCTTT
TRBV6-5	once	TRBJ1-1	-	CASSYSRGVSEAFF	TGTGCCAGCAGTTACTCGCGGGGGGTCTCTGAAGCTTTCTTT
TRBV11-2	once	TRBJ2-5	TRBD1	CASSLYGTGVTETQYF	TGTGCCAGCAGCTTATATGGGACAGGGGTTACGGAGACCCAGTACTTC
TRBV6-5	-	TRBJ1-5	-	CASSLTSQPQHF	TGTGCCAGCAGTCTGACAAGCCAGCCCCAGCATTTT
TRBV18	-	TRBJ2-7	-	CASSPTTGLAYEQYF	TGTGCCAGCTCACCAACTACAGGGTTAGCCTACGAGCAGTACTTC
TRBV5-1	-	TRBJ2-5	TRBD2	CASSLGIAGDQETQYF	TGCGCCAGCAGCTTGGGGATAGCGGGAGATCAAGAGACCCAGTACTTC
TRBV5-1	-	TRBJ2-2	-	CASSFPGVSAGELFF	TGCGCCAGCAGCTTTCCGGGAGTGTCGGCCGGGGAGCTGTTTTTT